This T cell receptor beta chain was profiled in a study of blood T cell repertoires in COVID-19. Across the study: COVID-19 samples, acute and convalescent, were from the United States, Italy and Spain.

Measured with immunoSEQ multiplex PCR; TCRdb has only the in-frame clones, and not every one. Seen here are 60,000 to 75,000 clones, roughly 80% observed once, and the top ten hold around 5.8%. V was trimmed by 0 bases and J by 0 bases, leaving 18 bases between them. The CDR3 covers 19 residues. Germline CDR1 MGHRA, CDR2 YSYEKL. The J gene is TRBJ2-4, the V gene TRBV4-1, with a tentative D call TRBD2 (5 bases). The clonotype comes from a woman between 65 and 79 years old with acute or convalescent COVID-19. Sequenced material: peripheral blood. CDR3 in amino acids: CASSQDVRGWGLAKNIQYF. The CDR3 DNA follows: TGCGCCAGCAGCCAAGATGTTCGGGGTTGGGGTTTAGCCAAAAACATTCAGTACTTC.